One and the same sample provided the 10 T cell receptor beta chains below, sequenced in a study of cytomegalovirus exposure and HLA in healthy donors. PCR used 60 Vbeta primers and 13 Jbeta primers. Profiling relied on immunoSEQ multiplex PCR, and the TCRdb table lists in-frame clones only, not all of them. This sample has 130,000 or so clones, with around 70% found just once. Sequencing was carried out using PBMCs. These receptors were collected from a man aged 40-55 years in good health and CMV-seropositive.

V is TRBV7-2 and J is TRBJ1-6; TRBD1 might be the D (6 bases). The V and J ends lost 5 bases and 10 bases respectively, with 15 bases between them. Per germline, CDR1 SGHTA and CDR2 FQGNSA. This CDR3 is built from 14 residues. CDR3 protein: CASSQTGRGSPLHF. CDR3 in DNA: TGTGCCAGCAGCCAAACAGGGAGAGGCTCACCCCTCCACTTT.

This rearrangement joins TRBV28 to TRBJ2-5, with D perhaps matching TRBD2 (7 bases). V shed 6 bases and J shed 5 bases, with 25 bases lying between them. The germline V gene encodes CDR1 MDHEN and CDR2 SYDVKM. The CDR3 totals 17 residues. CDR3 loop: CASRSGEGWGKGETQYF. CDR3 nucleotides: TGTGCCAGCAGATCAGGGGAGGGATGGGGAAAGGGGGAGACCCAGTACTTC.

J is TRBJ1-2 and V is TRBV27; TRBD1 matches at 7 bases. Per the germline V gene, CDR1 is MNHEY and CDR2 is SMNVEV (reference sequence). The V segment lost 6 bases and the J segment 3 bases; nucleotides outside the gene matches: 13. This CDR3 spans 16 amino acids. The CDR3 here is CASRVLLTDRHYGYTF. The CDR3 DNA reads TGTGCCAGCAGGGTCCTACTCACGGACAGGCACTATGGCTACACCTTC.

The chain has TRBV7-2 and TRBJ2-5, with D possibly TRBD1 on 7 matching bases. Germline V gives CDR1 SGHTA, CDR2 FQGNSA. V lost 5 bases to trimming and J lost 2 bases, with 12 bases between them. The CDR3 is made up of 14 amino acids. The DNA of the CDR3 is TGTGCCAGCAGCCAGGGGGGACAGCAAGAGACCCAGTACTTC. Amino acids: CASSQGGQQETQYF.

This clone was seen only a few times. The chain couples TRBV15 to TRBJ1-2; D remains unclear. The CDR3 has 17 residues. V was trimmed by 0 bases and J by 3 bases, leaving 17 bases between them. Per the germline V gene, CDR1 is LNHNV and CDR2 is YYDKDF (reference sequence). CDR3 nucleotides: TGTGCCACCAGCAGAGATTCATTTGGCAGGTCCCACTATGGCTACACCTTC. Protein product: CATSRDSFGRSHYGYTF.

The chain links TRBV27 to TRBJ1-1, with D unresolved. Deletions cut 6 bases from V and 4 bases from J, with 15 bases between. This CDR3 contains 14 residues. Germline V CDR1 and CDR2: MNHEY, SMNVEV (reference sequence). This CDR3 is CASSRVQAATEAFF. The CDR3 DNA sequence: TGTGCCAGCAGCCGTGTCCAGGCCGCCACTGAAGCTTTCTTT.

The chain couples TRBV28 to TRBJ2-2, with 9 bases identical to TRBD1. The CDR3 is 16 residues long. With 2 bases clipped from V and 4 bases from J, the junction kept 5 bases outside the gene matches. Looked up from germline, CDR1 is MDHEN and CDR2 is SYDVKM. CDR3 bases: TGTGCCAGCAGTTTACCCGGGACAGGGAGCACCGGGGAGCTGTTTTTT. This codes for CASSLPGTGSTGELFF.

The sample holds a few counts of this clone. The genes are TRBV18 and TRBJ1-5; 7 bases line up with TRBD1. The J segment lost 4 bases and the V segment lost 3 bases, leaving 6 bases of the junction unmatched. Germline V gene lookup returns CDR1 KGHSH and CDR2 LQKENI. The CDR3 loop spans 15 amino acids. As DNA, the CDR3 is TGTGCCAGCTCACCGACACAGGGGATTAATCAGCCCCAGCATTTT. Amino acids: CASSPTQGINQPQHF.

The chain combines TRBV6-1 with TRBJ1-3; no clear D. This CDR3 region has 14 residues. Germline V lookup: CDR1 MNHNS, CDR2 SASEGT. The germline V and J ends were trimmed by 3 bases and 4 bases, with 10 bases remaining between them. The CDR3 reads CASSDGGSGNTIYF. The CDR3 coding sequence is TGTGCCAGCAGTGATGGAGGATCCGGAAACACCATATATTTT.

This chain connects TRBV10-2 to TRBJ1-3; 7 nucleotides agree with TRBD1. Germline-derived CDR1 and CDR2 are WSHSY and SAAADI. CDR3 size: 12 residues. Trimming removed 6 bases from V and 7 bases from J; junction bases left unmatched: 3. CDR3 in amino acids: CASRSRGNTIYF. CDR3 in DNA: TGCGCCAGCAGAAGCAGGGGGAACACCATATATTTT.